The 2 T cell receptor beta chains presented below share a single source sample, sequenced in a study of shared clonotypes between healthy human individuals. CD45RO-negative CD8 cells positively selected for CCR7 made up the naive population, which excluded terminally differentiated effector memory CD45RA+ cells. Sequencing was performed with immunoSEQ multiplex PCR; in TCRdb, only in-frame clones are kept and a portion is missing. The table lists just over 2,000,000 clones, about 94% of them singletons. The sequenced sample consisted of naive CD8+ T cells sorted from blood. The receptor set was obtained from a man between 18 and 29 years old in good health.

In nucleotides, the CDR3 is TGTGCCAGCAGCGCTCGACCGGACAGGGTGAACACTGAAGCTTTCTTT. Translation: CASSARPDRVNTEAFF. The chain uses TRBV9 and TRBJ1-1; 8 bases match TRBD1. The CDR3 runs to 16 residues. Germline CDR1 reads SGDLS; CDR2 reads YYNGEE. Germline trimming cut 3 bases from V and 0 bases from J; bases unmatched to any gene: 7.

This clone was counted once. This sample also contains other DNA sequences that code for the same CDR3. The rearrangement uses TRBV11-2 and TRBJ2-1, with unresolved D. The V and J ends lost 3 bases and 4 bases respectively, with 10 bases between them. This CDR3 comprises 14 residues. Germline loops: CDR1 SGHAT, CDR2 FQNNGV. The CDR3: CASSFSTGYNEQFF. CDR3 DNA sequence: TGTGCCAGCAGCTTTTCAACCGGGTACAATGAGCAGTTCTTC.